The rows below give T cell receptor beta chains drawn from one sample of a study of blood T cells in healthy people across ages. One entry per CDR3 protein results from TCRdb running MiXCR on the 5' RACE reads. Of over 550,000 distinct CDR3 sequences in the sample, less than 35% were seen once. Sequencing was carried out using blood. These TCRs come from a woman aged 80 or over in good health. CDR3s include the opening cysteine and the closing phenylalanine or tryptophan. A D gene is named only where the DNA matches it firmly. Some rows have no size entry. The others give once, few or many, or a class for an expanded clone.

j_call	clone_size	v_call	d_call	cdr3_aa	cdr3_nt
TRBJ2-1	many	TRBV6-5	TRBD1	CASRYQGARYNEQFF	TGTGCCAGCAGATACCAGGGGGCGCGCTACAATGAGCAGTTCTTC
TRBJ1-2	few	TRBV2	NA	CATGTDLTRNYGYTF	TGTGCCACCGGGACCGATCTGACACGGAACTATGGCTACACCTTC
TRBJ1-5	few	TRBV28	TRBD1	CASYPQGGHQPQHF	TGTGCCAGCTATCCTCAGGGGGGCCATCAGCCCCAGCATTTT
TRBJ1-2	many	TRBV20-1	NA	CSARVVADGGYTF	TGCAGTGCTAGAGTGGTCGCTGACGGAGGCTACACCTTC
TRBJ2-1	NA	TRBV7-8	TRBD2	CACSSSGGSTYNEQFF	TGTGCCTGCAGCTCTAGCGGGGGAAGCACCTACAATGAGCAGTTCTTC
TRBJ2-5	many	TRBV28	TRBD2	CASSPRTSGREQYF	TGTGCCAGCAGTCCTCGGACTAGCGGGCGGGAGCAGTACTTC
TRBJ2-7	few	TRBV5-6	TRBD1	CASSFDRDGVNEQYF	TGTGCCAGCAGCTTCGACAGGGACGGAGTAAACGAGCAGTACTTC
TRBJ2-1	NA	TRBV12-3/TRBV12-4	NA	CASRYRSSYSEQFF	TGTGCCAGCAGGTACAGGAGCTCCTACAGTGAGCAGTTCTTC
TRBJ2-5	many	TRBV9	TRBD2	CASSVGIAGGQETQYF	TGTGCCAGCAGCGTAGGTATAGCGGGGGGTCAAGAGACCCAGTACTTC
TRBJ2-3	many	TRBV10-3	TRBD2	CATRRAGGTDTQYF	TGTGCCACTCGGCGAGCGGGGGGCACAGATACGCAGTATTTT
TRBJ2-5	many	TRBV9	TRBD1	CASSSRAGGFQETQYF	TGTGCCAGCAGCTCACGGGCAGGGGGCTTCCAAGAGACCCAGTACTTC
TRBJ2-5	many	TRBV5-5	NA	CASSLGAGMYQETQYF	TGTGCCAGCAGCTTGGGGGCAGGGATGTACCAAGAGACCCAGTACTTC
TRBJ1-5	NA	TRBV6-6	TRBD1	CASSTDRGVQPQHF	TGTGCCAGCAGTACCGACAGGGGTGTTCAGCCCCAGCATTTT
TRBJ2-5	many	TRBV20-1	NA	CSARSYGRGAIQETQYF	TGCAGTGCTAGATCCTACGGACGGGGGGCTATCCAAGAGACCCAGTACTTC
TRBJ2-7	many	TRBV3-1	NA	CASSQAGEGDEQYF	TGTGCCAGCAGCCAAGCCGGCGAGGGGGACGAGCAGTACTTC
TRBJ2-5	few	TRBV3-1	TRBD2	CASSQTSGGRGWYF	TGTGCCAGCAGCCAGACTAGCGGGGGCCGCGGATGGTACTTC
TRBJ2-7	NA	TRBV7-3	NA	CASSLLQGRFHEQYF	TGTGCCAGCAGCTTACTCCAGGGACGGTTCCACGAGCAGTACTTC
TRBJ2-5	NA	TRBV21-1	NA	CASREGDGGAVEQYF	TGTGCCAGCCGGGAGGGTGACGGGGGGGCAGTTGAGCAGTACTTC
TRBJ2-1	many	TRBV20-1	TRBD2	CSASPLAGAYNEQFF	TGCAGTGCTAGCCCCCTAGCGGGGGCATACAATGAGCAGTTCTTC
TRBJ1-2	many	TRBV4-1	NA	CASSLGPSGNCGYTF	TGCGCCAGCAGCCTTGGACCCAGTGGTAACTGTGGCTACACCTTC
TRBJ2-1	many	TRBV20-1	TRBD2	CSARVRTSLFF	TGCAGTGCTAGAGTAAGGACTAGCTTGTTCTTC
TRBJ1-6	many	TRBV7-9	NA	CASSLQVVDNSPLHF	TGTGCCAGCAGCTTACAGGTGGTAGATAATTCACCCCTCCACTTT
TRBJ2-3	NA	TRBV5-1	TRBD2	CASSRTSGGLGDTQYF	TGCGCCAGCAGCAGGACTAGCGGGGGGCTTGGAGATACGCAGTATTTT
TRBJ2-3	many	TRBV4-3	TRBD1	CASSQPDRATDTQYF	TGCGCCAGCAGCCAGCCGGACAGGGCCACAGATACGCAGTATTTT
TRBJ2-5	many	TRBV7-3	NA	CASSPSGVPFNEQYF	TGTGCCAGCAGCCCCTCAGGAGTCCCCTTCAATGAGCAGTACTTC
TRBJ2-7	many	TRBV9	NA	CASSVGLLISYEQYF	TGTGCCAGCAGCGTAGGTCTCTTAATCTCCTACGAGCAGTACTTC
TRBJ1-2	many	TRBV6-1	NA	CASSPMDGTGYTF	TGTGCCAGCAGCCCAATGGACGGGACGGGCTACACCTTC
TRBJ1-6	many	TRBV2	NA	CASSDRSSYNSPLHF	TGTGCCAGCAGTGACCGGAGCTCCTATAATTCACCCCTCCACTTT
TRBJ1-2	many	TRBV24-1	NA	CATSDRTAGGYTF	TGTGCCACCAGTGACCGGACAGCCGGTGGCTACACCTTC
TRBJ2-7	many	TRBV4-3	TRBD1	CASSQDWGTGTYEQYF	TGCGCCAGCAGCCAAGATTGGGGGACAGGCACCTACGAGCAGTACTTC
TRBJ1-1	NA	TRBV7-2	NA	CASSLGGPHTEAFF	TGTGCCAGCAGCTTAGGGGGCCCTCACACTGAAGCTTTCTTT